The clone carrying this T cell receptor (beta chain) was seen repeatedly, ten times or more. The antigen remains unidentified. This sample was taken from a study of T-cell memory formation after mild COVID-19. The wider study: For the most part, TCR clusters were specific to one donor. Points from the study as a whole: CD4+ contracting clones lay mainly in CM and EM, CD8+ ones in EMRA.

5'RACE primed at constant segments yielded TCR alpha and TCR beta cDNA libraries bearing sample barcodes and UMIs. From the 5' RACE reads, TCRdb called clonotypes with MiXCR, one entry per CDR3 protein. The sample consists of 75,000 to 90,000 distinct CDR3 sequences, about 15% of them appearing once. Germline CDR1 is DFQATT and CDR2 is SNEGSKA (reference sequence). V gave up 0 bases and J gave up 6 bases; unmatched junction bases: 9. The CDR3 is 15 residues long. The chain is built from TRBV20-1 and TRBJ2-3; 7 bases are shared with TRBD2. Material for sequencing was PBMCs or a T cell subset sorted from them (not recorded which). The receptor was isolated from an adult woman who had mild COVID-19 (a few samples of this study predate the infection). Cell type and time point are not known. The CDR3: CSARDRTSEFDTQYF. The CDR3 nucleotides read TGCAGTGCTAGAGATCGTACTAGCGAATTTGATACGCAGTATTTT.